Below are 27 T cell receptor beta chains sequenced from a single sample in a study of shared clonotypes between healthy human individuals. TCRdb keeps only in-frame clones here, not all; method: immunoSEQ multiplex PCR. The sample contains more than 1.2 million clones, around 98.5% of which appear only once. Specimen: naive CD4+ T cells sorted from blood. As to subset: CD45RA+ positively selected. These receptor sequences come from a man younger than 40 in good health.

In regard to this clone: Additional DNA sequences in this sample encode the identical CDR3. The chain couples TRBV2 to TRBJ2-7; D uncertain. Germline V gives CDR1 SNHLY, CDR2 FYNNEI. V shed 6 bases and J shed 3 bases, with 6 bases lying between them. The CDR3 length is 11 residues. The CDR3 protein is CASSPIYEQYF. CDR3 DNA: TGTGCCAGCAGCCCTATCTACGAGCAGTACTTC.

This clone was observed once. The chain has TRBV28 and TRBJ2-3; maybe TRBD2 (5 bases). Germline CDR1 and CDR2: MDHEN and SYDVKM. This CDR3 spans 14 amino acids. The V end lost 8 bases, the J end lost 6 bases, and 18 bases lay between the germline ends. The CDR3 sequence: CASGPRNGGDTQYF. As DNA, the CDR3 is TGTGCCAGCGGGCCCCGTAATGGCGGGGATACGCAGTATTTT.

The chain joins TRBV18 to TRBJ2-7, with 8 bases aligning to TRBD1. The CDR3 is 13 residues long. The germline gives CDR1 KGHSH, CDR2 LQKENI. The trim removed 5 bases at V and 4 bases at J, leaving 4 bases unmatched. The chain's CDR3 is CASSGTGLYEQYF. Written as DNA, the CDR3 is TGTGCCAGCTCAGGGACAGGCCTATACGAGCAGTACTTC.

In regard to this clone: Other DNA sequences in the same sample also yield this CDR3. The chain is built from TRBV28 and TRBJ1-5; 7 bases are shared with TRBD1. This CDR3 is 14 amino acids long. J was trimmed by 7 bases and V by 5 bases; bases with no gene match: 8. Germline V CDR1 and CDR2: MDHEN, SYDVKM. CDR3 DNA: TGTGCCAGCAGTGGGACAGTCCTCGGGCAGCCCCAGCATTTT. Residues: CASSGTVLGQPQHF.

This clone has a single count. The V gene is TRBV5-1, the J gene TRBJ2-2; D may be TRBD2 (6 bases). Germline lookup yields CDR1 SGHRS and CDR2 YFSETQ. The CDR3 loop spans 20 amino acids. V was pared by 0 bases and J by 4 bases, with 25 bases between. CDR3 in amino acids: CASSLAFFLRDLRPTGELFF. The DNA of the CDR3 is TGCGCCAGCAGCTTGGCCTTTTTTCTACGGGACTTACGACCCACCGGGGAGCTGTTTTTT.

The V and J genes are TRBV19 and TRBJ1-5; D call uncertain. In germline, CDR1 is LNHDA, CDR2 SQIVND (reference sequence). The germline V and J ends were trimmed by 4 bases and 4 bases, with 17 bases remaining between them. The CDR3 spans 16 residues. The CDR3 reads CASSTYRGLKNQPQHF. DNA of the CDR3: TGTGCCAGTAGTACTTATCGTGGGTTAAAGAATCAGCCCCAGCATTTT.

This chain uses TRBV6-5 with TRBJ2-2; D ambiguous. The CDR3 spans 12 residues. V was shortened by 4 bases and J by 4 bases, with 4 bases between the two germline ends. CDR1 is MNHEY, CDR2 SVGAGI, per germline. The CDR3 region has the DNA TGTGCCAGCAGTTCCAGCACCGGGGAGCTGTTTTTT. Translating gives CASSSSTGELFF.

The chain combines TRBV15 with TRBJ2-3, with 13 bases matching TRBD2. With 1 base clipped from V and 5 bases from J, the junction kept 3 bases outside the gene matches. This CDR3 comprises 16 residues. Germline CDR1 is LNHNV and CDR2 is YYDKDF (reference sequence). The CDR3 loop reads CATSRGTSGSVDTQYF. The CDR3 nucleotides are TGTGCCACCAGCAGAGGGACTAGCGGGAGTGTAGATACGCAGTATTTT.

The chain links TRBV11-2 to TRBJ2-7, with D perhaps TRBD2 (5 bases). The germline CDR1 and CDR2 sequences are SGHAT and FQNNGV. The CDR3 runs to 17 residues. Trimming took off 5 bases at V and 0 bases at J, with 20 bases between the two ends. In nucleotides, the CDR3 is TGTGCCAGCAGCCCAATTGAGGGTATCGTGGTCTCCTACGAGCAGTACTTC. It specifies CASSPIEGIVVSYEQYF.

This chain links TRBV5-1 with TRBJ2-5, with a tentative D call TRBD1 (5 bases). Germline V gene sequence: CDR1 SGHRS, CDR2 YFSETQ. The CDR3 loop spans 14 amino acids. V dropped 2 bases and J dropped 1 base, with 9 bases sitting between them. CDR3 loop: CASSFQGFQETQYF. The CDR3 DNA follows: TGCGCCAGCAGCTTTCAGGGATTCCAAGAGACCCAGTACTTC.

CDR3 sequence (DNA): TGTGCCAGCAGTGAATACCTGGGGCCGGAGCTGTTTTTT. Protein sequence: CASSEYLGPELFF. The V gene is TRBV25-1, the J gene TRBJ2-2; D perhaps matches TRBD1 (5 bases). Trimming removed 0 bases from V and 10 bases from J, with 9 bases in between. The CDR3 spans 13 residues. Germline loops: CDR1 MGHDK, CDR2 SYGVNS.

The chain employs TRBV18 and TRBJ2-3; weak D call: TRBD1 (5 bases). Trimming took 3 bases from V and 4 from J, leaving 20 bases between them. The CDR3 runs 17 residues. Germline V gene lookup returns CDR1 KGHSH and CDR2 LQKENI. CDR3 sequence: CASSPLPPPRTPDTQYF. CDR3 DNA: TGTGCCAGCTCACCTCTTCCTCCCCCGCGGACACCAGATACGCAGTATTTT.

This chain connects TRBV11-2 to TRBJ2-7, with unresolved D. Per the germline V gene, CDR1 is SGHAT and CDR2 is FQNNGV. CDR3 length: 13 residues. The germline V and J ends were trimmed by 3 bases and 2 bases, with 8 bases remaining between them. This CDR3 reads CASSLDGPYEQYF. CDR3 in DNA: TGTGCCAGCAGCTTGGATGGGCCCTACGAGCAGTACTTC.

The chain uses TRBV2 and TRBJ1-5; a weak D match, TRBD1 (5 bases). CDR3 size: 16 residues. Trimming removed 2 bases from V and 1 base from J, with 12 bases in between. Germline values: CDR1 SNHLY, CDR2 FYNNEI. The CDR3 sequence: CASSESPGRSNQPQHF. As DNA, the CDR3 is TGTGCCAGCAGTGAAAGTCCGGGACGAAGCAATCAGCCCCAGCATTTT.

V is TRBV18 and J is TRBJ2-7, with 11 bases fitting TRBD2. This CDR3 is built from 15 residues. Germline assignment: CDR1 KGHSH and CDR2 LQKENI. The V gene end was trimmed by 4 bases and the J gene end by 7 bases; junction bases not matched to a gene: 9. The DNA of the CDR3 is TGTGCCAGCTCACGGGGGACTAGCGGACCTACGGAGCAGTACTTC. Translating gives CASSRGTSGPTEQYF.

The chain couples TRBV2 to TRBJ2-3; D is ambiguous. The CDR3 runs 12 residues. The V end was cut by 8 bases, the J end by 0 bases, with 6 bases between. Germline V gene lookup returns CDR1 SNHLY and CDR2 FYNNEI. DNA of the CDR3: TGTGCCAGCGGAATAAGCACAGATACGCAGTATTTT. The encoded protein is CASGISTDTQYF.

Note on this clone: Other DNA sequences in this specimen translate into the identical CDR3. The chain couples TRBV4-1 to TRBJ1-3; no reliable D call. V was pared by 0 bases and J by 3 bases, with 3 bases between. CDR1 and CDR2 from the germline V gene are MGHRA and YSYEKL. This CDR3 contains 13 residues. The DNA of the CDR3 is TGCGCCAGCAGCCAAGAAGATGGAAACACCATATATTTT. Its protein is CASSQEDGNTIYF.

The chain carries TRBV5-4 and TRBJ2-7, with D perhaps TRBD1 or TRBD2 (5 bases each). There are 17 residues in the CDR3. Germline V lookup: CDR1 SGHNT, CDR2 YYREEE (reference sequence). V lost 0 bases and J lost 3, with 19 bases in between. In DNA form, the CDR3 reads TGTGCCAGCAGCTTGGCCAGTTTAGGGACCGGAAACTACGAGCAGTACTTC. Amino acids: CASSLASLGTGNYEQYF.

The V gene is TRBV28, the J gene TRBJ2-1; TRBD2 aligns across 10 bases. The CDR3 has 19 amino acids. J gave up 4 bases and V 3 bases, and 15 bases lay outside the gene matches. Looked up from germline, CDR1 is MDHEN and CDR2 is SYDVKM. The CDR3 DNA is TGTGCCAGCAGTTTTCACCGGACTAGCGGCCCCTCCTCTTACAATGAGCAGTTCTTC. Translation gives CASSFHRTSGPSSYNEQFF.

The chain joins TRBV11-2 to TRBJ1-2, with TRBD1 identical over 7 bases. Germline CDR1 is SGHAT and CDR2 is FQNNGV. V shed 0 bases and J 4 bases; nucleotides not matched to a gene: 14. CDR3 length equals 18 residues. The CDR3 spells CASSLEPGTVGPFYGYTF. The CDR3 region has the DNA TGTGCCAGCAGCTTAGAGCCTGGGACAGTAGGCCCTTTCTATGGCTACACCTTC.

V is TRBV15 and J is TRBJ2-7; D unresolved. CDR1 LNHNV and CDR2 YYDKDF come from the germline V gene (reference sequence). This CDR3 comprises 13 residues. V was clipped by 0 bases and J by 6 bases, with 9 bases between them. CDR3 DNA: TGTGCCACCAGCAGAGATGTGGGTGGCGAGCAGTACTTC. This sequence encodes CATSRDVGGEQYF.

CDR3 sequence (DNA): TGCGCCAGCAGTCAATTGGGCGCCAGCCGAACTAGCGGGAGGGCCCTTAGGTCCTACAATGAGCAGTTCTTC. Protein sequence: CASSQLGASRTSGRALRSYNEQFF. The rearrangement uses TRBV23-1 and TRBJ2-1, with 13 bases aligning to TRBD2. TRBV23-1 is filed as an ORF, its function uncertain. Trimming took 1 base from V and 1 from J; bases not matched to a gene: 22. This CDR3 spans 24 amino acids.

The chain carries TRBV6-5 and TRBJ2-7; no firm D call. The V gene lost 0 bases and the J gene lost 4 bases, with 10 bases spanning the gap. The CDR3 has 14 amino acids. CDR1 is MNHEY and CDR2 is SVGAGI in the germline V gene. The CDR3 DNA reads as TGTGCCAGCAGTTACTCGAGCATCAGGTACGAGCAGTACTTC. This translates into CASSYSSIRYEQYF.

V is TRBV19 and J is TRBJ2-4; D may be TRBD1 or TRBD2 (5 bases each). The V gene lost 7 bases and the J gene lost 6 bases, with 13 bases spanning the gap. The CDR3 consists of 13 residues. The germline V gene encodes CDR1 LNHDA and CDR2 SQIVND (reference sequence). The CDR3 is CASKEGPGNIQYF. The CDR3 region has the DNA TGTGCCAGTAAAGAGGGGCCGGGAAACATTCAGTACTTC.

The chain is built from TRBV19 and TRBJ1-2, with D perhaps matching TRBD1 (5 bases). Trimming removed 2 bases at V and 4 bases at J, with 11 bases between. Germline V gene sequence: CDR1 LNHDA, CDR2 SQIVND (reference sequence). This CDR3 is 14 amino acids long. The CDR3 DNA reads TGTGCCAGTAGTATAACACCAGGGAGCTATGGCTACACCTTC. Residues: CASSITPGSYGYTF.

The chain links TRBV29-1 to TRBJ1-1; TRBD1 might be the D (6 bases). This CDR3 has 13 amino acids. The ends were cut back, 6 bases at V and 3 bases at J, with 14 bases in the middle. Germline CDR1 SQVTM, CDR2 ANQGSEA. The CDR3 protein is CSVTGILHTEAFF. The CDR3 nucleotides are TGCAGCGTCACAGGGATCTTACACACTGAAGCTTTCTTT.

This clone came up once. Other nucleotide sequences from this sample produce the same CDR3. This sequence joins TRBV9 and TRBJ2-3; the D gene is possibly TRBD2 (5 bases). Trimming pared 0 bases from V and 0 bases from J, leaving 8 bases between. CDR3 length equals 15 residues. Germline assignment: CDR1 SGDLS and CDR2 YYNGEE. CDR3 coding DNA: TGTGCCAGCAGCGTAGGGGCGGGTAGCACAGATACGCAGTATTTT. It is translated as CASSVGAGSTDTQYF.